The 23 T cell receptor beta chains below were found in one sample sequenced in a study of blood T cell repertoires in COVID-19. The repertoire was sequenced with immunoSEQ multiplex PCR; TCRdb's copy has only in-frame clones and lacks some. In the table there are about 94,000 clones, around 87% of which are singletons. Sequenced sample: peripheral blood. These receptors all come from a human donor with acute or convalescent COVID-19. The donor label of this sample is uncertain.

The rearrangement uses TRBV2 and TRBJ1-4, with 9 bases fitting TRBD1. The trim removed 7 bases at V and 4 bases at J, leaving 1 base unmatched. The CDR3 spans 13 residues. Per germline, CDR1 SNHLY and CDR2 FYNNEI. This chain's CDR3 is CASMDRGNEKLFF. In nucleotides, the CDR3 is TGTGCCAGCATGGACAGGGGTAATGAAAAACTGTTTTTT. Together with reference TRBV2 and TRBJ1-4, the CDR3 gives the full variable domain: EPEVTQTPSHQVTQMGQEVILRCVPISNHLYFYWYRQILGQKVEFLVSFYNNEISEKSEIFDDQFSVERPDGSNFTLKIRSTKLEDSAMYFCASMDRGNEKLFFGSGTQLSVL.

This clone was recorded only once. This chain links TRBV7-9 with TRBJ1-1; 7 bases fit TRBD1. Germline CDR1 and CDR2: SEHNR and FQNEAQ (reference sequence). The CDR3 length is 17 residues. Trimming at V came to 6 bases and at J to 1 base, leaving 14 bases not matched to a gene. CDR3 sequence: CASRSRRQGGQNTEAFF. In DNA, the CDR3 is TGTGCCAGCAGGTCGCGGCGCCAGGGGGGACAGAACACTGAAGCTTTCTTT.

The chain joins TRBV7-2 to TRBJ2-1; TRBD1 might be the D (5 bases). The CDR3 spans 13 residues. Trimming took 7 bases from V and 8 from J, leaving 15 bases between them. The germline gives CDR1 SGHTA, CDR2 FQGNSA. The chain's CDR3 is CASKPGYSYEQFF. The CDR3, as DNA: TGTGCCAGCAAGCCAGGGTATAGTTATGAGCAGTTCTTC.

The gene calls are TRBV6-5 and TRBJ1-2, with unresolved D. V was cut by 10 bases and J by 4 bases, with 16 bases left in between. The CDR3 sequence is 13 residues long. In germline, CDR1 is MNHEY, CDR2 SVGAGI. The CDR3 here is CATPTQLAYGYTF. CDR3 DNA: TGTGCCACCCCAACACAGCTGGCCTATGGCTACACCTTC.

The rearrangement uses TRBV18 and TRBJ2-7; D is possibly TRBD2 (5 bases). Per germline, CDR1 KGHSH and CDR2 LQKENI. V lost 8 bases, J lost 2 bases, and 16 bases lay in between. This CDR3 has 14 residues. CDR3 sequence: CASPWTDSPYEQYF. The CDR3, as DNA: TGTGCCAGCCCTTGGACTGATTCCCCCTACGAGCAGTACTTC. The variable domain in full, with the rest retrieved from reference TRBV18 and TRBJ2-7, is NAGVMQNPRHLVRRRGQEARLRCSPMKGHSHVYWYRQLPEEGLKFMVYLQKENIIDESGMPKERFSAEFPKEGPSILRIQQVVRGDSAAYFCASPWTDSPYEQYFGPGTRLTVT.

The V call is TRBV7-2, the J call TRBJ2-3; D might be TRBD2 (7 bases). Trimming took off 3 bases at V and 2 bases at J, with 9 bases between the two ends. Germline CDR1 SGHTA, CDR2 FQGNSA. This CDR3 has 14 amino acids. The CDR3 DNA reads TGTGCCAGCAGCTTGGGGGGGGCCACAGATACGCAGTATTTT. Translating it yields CASSLGGATDTQYF.

A single count supports this clone. This chain links TRBV28 with TRBJ2-7, with D perhaps TRBD1 (6 bases). CDR1 MDHEN and CDR2 SYDVKM come from the germline V gene. Trimming removed 8 bases from V and 5 bases from J, with 7 bases in between. The CDR3 is 10 amino acids. The CDR3 protein is CASGGHEQYF. The CDR3 bases are TGTGCCAGCGGGGGCCACGAGCAGTACTTC.

This chain uses TRBV2 with TRBJ2-3, with 8 nucleotides matching TRBD2. Germline trimming cut 8 bases from V and 3 bases from J; bases unmatched to any gene: 10. The CDR3 length is 15 residues. Germline values: CDR1 SNHLY, CDR2 FYNNEI. CDR3 in amino acids: CASATLAGPTDTQYF. CDR3 nucleotides: TGTGCCAGCGCTACATTAGCGGGGCCTACAGATACGCAGTATTTT.

This chain links TRBV2 with TRBJ1-2; D may be TRBD1 (6 bases). Trimming shortened V by 6 bases and J by 6 bases, and 17 bases separated the two germline ends. The CDR3 is made up of 14 amino acids. From germline, CDR1 is SNHLY and CDR2 FYNNEI. The CDR3 nucleotides are TGTGCCAGCAGACCGGACAGCTCCGCACATGGCTACACCTTC. Its protein is CASRPDSSAHGYTF.

V gene TRBV5-1 combines with J gene TRBJ1-4, with TRBD1 matching 7 bases. The J segment lost 8 bases and the V segment lost 3 bases, leaving 7 bases of the junction unmatched. The CDR3 runs to 14 residues. Germline CDR1 is SGHRS and CDR2 is YFSETQ. CDR3 nucleotide sequence: TGCGCCAGCAGCTCTACAGGGGTGGAGGAAAAACTGTTTTTT. It encodes CASSSTGVEEKLFF.

The chain combines TRBV5-4 with TRBJ2-7; TRBD2 matches at 14 bases. The junction had 12 bases not matched to a gene; V was cut back by 6 bases and J by 1 base. The CDR3 has 18 residues. The germline CDR1 and CDR2 sequences are SGHNT and YYREEE (reference sequence). The CDR3 DNA sequence: TGTGCCAGCAATAGCCGGGGGACTAGCGGGGGTTTATCCTACGAGCAGTACTTC. Encoded protein: CASNSRGTSGGLSYEQYF.

The V gene is TRBV27, the J gene TRBJ1-2; maybe TRBD1 (6 bases). Germline V gene sequence: CDR1 MNHEY, CDR2 SMNVEV (reference sequence). The CDR3 runs 18 residues. V lost 2 bases, J lost 3 bases, and 22 bases lay in between. The CDR3 sequence is CASSLMGGGLDVDYGYTF. The CDR3, as DNA: TGTGCCAGCAGTTTAATGGGCGGGGGGCTTGATGTCGACTATGGCTACACCTTC.

The chain links TRBV11-2 to TRBJ1-2; D is perhaps TRBD1 (6 bases). V was cut by 1 base and J by 8 bases, with 14 bases left in between. Germline assignment: CDR1 SGHAT and CDR2 FQNNGV. CDR3 length: 14 residues. In DNA form, the CDR3 reads TGTGCCAGCAGCTTAGGTTACAGGGCTGAAGGCTACACCTTC. Translated, it gives CASSLGYRAEGYTF.

The V call is TRBV30, the J call TRBJ2-2; 12 nucleotides match TRBD2. The CDR3 is 16 amino acids. CDR1 GTSNPN and CDR2 SVGIG come from the germline V gene (reference sequence). V lost 0 bases and J lost 7; bases outside the gene matches: 6. The CDR3 DNA follows: TGTGCCTGGAGTGTACTAGCGGGGGGTCATGTCGGGGAGCTGTTTTTT. This translates into CAWSVLAGGHVGELFF. Full variable domain (rest looked up from reference TRBV30 and TRBJ2-2): SQTIHQWPATLVQPVGSPLSLECTVEGTSNPNLYWYRQAAGRGLQLLFYSVGIGQISSEVPQNLSASRPQDRQFILSSKKLLLSDSGFYLCAWSVLAGGHVGELFFGEGSRLTVL.

The gene calls are TRBV6-5 and TRBJ2-7; TRBD2 aligns across 8 bases. Germline V gene lookup returns CDR1 MNHEY and CDR2 SVGAGI. Unmatched junction bases numbered 9, after V lost 7 bases and J lost 4 bases. The CDR3 runs 14 residues. For the CDR3, the DNA is TGTGCCAGCACCCCACTAGCGGTGGGTTACGAGCAGTACTTC. Residues: CASTPLAVGYEQYF.

The gene calls are TRBV7-3 and TRBJ2-2; the match to TRBD1 covers 7 bases. Per germline, CDR1 SGHTA and CDR2 FQGTGA. J lost 6 bases, V lost 4 bases, and 2 bases had no gene match. The CDR3 contains 13 residues. CDR3: CASSSTGSGELFF. The CDR3 DNA reads TGTGCCAGCAGCTCGACAGGGTCCGGGGAGCTGTTTTTT.

The V call is TRBV10-3, the J call TRBJ1-4, with D uncertain. CDR3 size: 13 residues. Trimming took off 3 bases at V and 8 bases at J, with 10 bases between the two ends. Per the germline V gene, CDR1 is ENHRY and CDR2 is SYGVKD. The CDR3 loop is CAISDGLEEKLFF. CDR3 coding DNA: TGTGCCATCAGTGATGGACTGGAGGAAAAACTGTTTTTT.

Here the CDR3 reads CASSISVTGSTGELFF. DNA for the CDR3: TGCGCCAGCAGCATTTCGGTGACAGGGAGCACCGGGGAGCTGTTTTTT. The rearrangement uses TRBV5-1 and TRBJ2-2; 7 bases are a match to TRBD1. V shed 4 bases, J shed 4 bases, and the junction held 10 bases outside the gene matches. This CDR3 has 16 residues. CDR1 and CDR2 (germline): SGHRS, YFSETQ.

This clone was detected only once. The chain has TRBV5-4 and TRBJ1-3; no firm D call. The CDR3 sequence is 16 residues long. Trimming stripped 3 bases from V and 0 bases from J, with 13 bases between. Per germline, CDR1 SGHNT and CDR2 YYREEE (reference sequence). The CDR3 sequence: CASSSQQQLSGNTIYF. CDR3 in DNA: TGTGCCAGCAGCTCGCAACAGCAACTCTCTGGAAACACCATATATTTT.

J is TRBJ2-3 and V is TRBV2; possibly TRBD2 for D (6 bases). CDR3 size: 15 residues. CDR1 is SNHLY and CDR2 is FYNNEI in the germline V gene. V was clipped by 9 bases and J by 0 bases, with 16 bases between them. The CDR3 DNA sequence: TGTGCCAGTTCCAAAACCGGGACTAGCACAGATACGCAGTATTTT. Its protein product is CASSKTGTSTDTQYF.

This rearrangement joins TRBV10-3 to TRBJ1-6; D unresolved. Germline loops: CDR1 ENHRY, CDR2 SYGVKD. The CDR3 length is 14 residues. V was pared by 3 bases and J by 4 bases, with 7 bases between. Here the CDR3 reads CAISDGRYNSPLHF. The CDR3 DNA is TGTGCCATCAGTGATGGCAGATATAATTCACCCCTCCACTTT.

The chain carries TRBV7-2 and TRBJ1-2; D may be TRBD1 (6 bases). The CDR3 has 17 residues. Germline CDR1 and CDR2: SGHTA and FQGNSA. V was cut by 1 base and J by 3 bases, with 18 bases left in between. CDR3 nucleotides: TGTGCCAGCAGCTTAGTATTCCACCCACAGGGTGACTATGGCTACACCTTC. It is translated as CASSLVFHPQGDYGYTF.

A few counts support this clone. V and J are TRBV5-1 and TRBJ2-5, with D hard to call. The CDR3 extends over 14 amino acids. V lost 7 bases, J lost 4 bases, and 17 bases lay in between. Germline CDR1 is SGHRS and CDR2 is YFSETQ. The CDR3 DNA follows: TGCGCCAGCGGCGAGGCTCTACCCCTAGAGACCCAGTACTTC. It translates to CASGEALPLETQYF. The full variable domain, in which reference TRBV5-1 and TRBJ2-5 provide the parts outside the CDR3, is KAGVTQTPRYLIKTRGQQVTLSCSPISGHRSVSWYQQTPGQGLQFLFEYFSETQRNKGNFPGRFSGRQFSNSRSEMNVSTLELGDSALYLCASGEALPLETQYFGPGTRLLVL.